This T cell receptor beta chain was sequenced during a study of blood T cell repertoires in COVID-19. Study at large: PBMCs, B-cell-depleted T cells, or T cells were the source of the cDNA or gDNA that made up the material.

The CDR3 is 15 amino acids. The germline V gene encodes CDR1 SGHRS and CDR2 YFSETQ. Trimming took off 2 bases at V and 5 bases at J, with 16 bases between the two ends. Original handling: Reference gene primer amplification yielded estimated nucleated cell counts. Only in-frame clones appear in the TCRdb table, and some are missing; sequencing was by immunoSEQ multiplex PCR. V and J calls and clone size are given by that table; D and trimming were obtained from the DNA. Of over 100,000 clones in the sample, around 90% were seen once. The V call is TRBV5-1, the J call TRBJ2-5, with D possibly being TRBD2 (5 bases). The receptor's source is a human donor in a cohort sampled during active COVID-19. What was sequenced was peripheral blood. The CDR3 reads CASSFTSRAEETQYF. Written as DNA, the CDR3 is TGCGCCAGCAGCTTTACTAGTAGAGCCGAGGAGACCCAGTACTTC.